The rows below give T cell receptor beta chains drawn from one sample of a study of cytomegalovirus exposure and HLA in healthy donors. Method: immunoSEQ multiplex PCR; TCRdb's copy keeps in-frame clones and lacks some. The sample lists roughly 140,000 clones, roughly 80% occurring once. The material sequenced was PBMCs. The receptor set was obtained from a middle-aged woman in good health and CMV-seropositive. Both conserved end residues are part of each CDR3. D genes are given only for firm matches. Clone size is stated in some rows and not others, as once, few, many or a class when expanded.

TRBV12-5	NA	NA	TRBJ2-3	CASGPLRASGDTQYF	TGTGCTAGTGGTCCGCTTAGGGCCTCGGGGGATACGCAGTATTTT
TRBV29-1	NA	NA	TRBJ2-1	CSVRRPAGGLKANEQFF	TGCAGCGTTCGAAGACCGGCAGGGGGACTGAAAGCAAATGAGCAGTTCTTC
TRBV6-1	NA	TRBD2	TRBJ2-3	CASSRLAGVTDTQYF	TGTGCCAGCAGTCGACTAGCGGGGGTCACAGATACGCAGTATTTT
TRBV6-6	NA	NA	TRBJ1-1	CASRAGGNTEAFF	TGTGCCAGCAGAGCCGGGGGGAACACTGAAGCTTTCTTT
TRBV30	NA	NA	TRBJ1-4	CAWSQTTTNEKLFF	TGTGCCTGGAGTCAGACAACAACTAATGAAAAACTGTTTTTT
TRBV5-1	NA	TRBD1	TRBJ2-5	CASSPGTGGYQETQYF	TGCGCCAGCAGCCCAGGGACAGGGGGGTACCAAGAGACCCAGTACTTC
TRBV7-9	NA	NA	TRBJ1-1	CSSSSGVTEAFF	TGTTCCAGCAGTTCAGGGGTGACTGAAGCTTTCTTT
TRBV6-5	NA	TRBD1	TRBJ1-2	CASSSGTEISNYGYTF	TGTGCCAGCAGTTCCGGGACAGAAATATCTAACTATGGCTACACCTTC
TRBV19	NA	TRBD1	TRBJ2-3	CASSRRTGLSTDTQYF	TGTGCCAGTAGTAGAAGGACAGGGCTAAGCACAGATACGCAGTATTTT
TRBV25-1	NA	TRBD1	TRBJ1-1	CASSETVTGSNTEAFF	TGTGCCAGCAGTGAAACAGTGACAGGGTCGAACACTGAAGCTTTCTTT
TRBV7-2	NA	NA	TRBJ1-1	CASSPSGGLNTEAFF	TGTGCCAGCAGCCCCTCTGGCGGTTTGAACACTGAAGCTTTCTTT
TRBV15	NA	NA	TRBJ1-2	CATSLRDKSSYGYTF	TGTGCCACCAGCCTTCGGGACAAATCCTCCTATGGCTACACCTTC
TRBV28	few	NA	TRBJ1-1	CASRIRVMHTEAFF	TGTGCCAGCAGGATCAGGGTAATGCACACTGAAGCTTTCTTT
TRBV5-4	few	NA	TRBJ2-3	CASSLGGAGDTQYF	TGTGCCAGCAGCTTGGGCGGGGCGGGAGATACGCAGTATTTT
TRBV11-2	NA	NA	TRBJ2-3	CASSLGLGGLANTDTQYF	TGTGCCAGCAGCTTAGGGCTAGGTGGTCTAGCAAACACAGATACGCAGTATTTT
TRBV2	NA	NA	TRBJ1-4	CASRLTGGSEKLFF	TGTGCCAGTAGATTGACAGGCGGTAGTGAAAAACTGTTTTTT
TRBV6-1	once	TRBD2	TRBJ2-5	CASRSRGVETQYF	TGTGCCAGCAGAAGTCGGGGGGTAGAGACCCAGTACTTC
TRBV2	NA	TRBD2	TRBJ2-5	CASTWAGGQETQYF	TGTGCCAGCACCTGGGCGGGGGGTCAAGAGACCCAGTACTTC
TRBV6-1	NA	NA	TRBJ1-2	CASNPDSSYGYTF	TGTGCCAGCAACCCGGACAGTTCCTATGGCTACACCTTC
TRBV23-1	once	TRBD2	TRBJ2-2	CASSQSNGLAGAYGGELFF	TGCGCCAGCAGTCAATCTAATGGTCTAGCGGGGGCGTATGGCGGGGAGCTGTTTTTT
TRBV4-1	NA	NA	TRBJ2-1	CASSQGGGLEQFF	TGCGCCAGCAGCCAGGGTGGGGGCCTTGAGCAGTTCTTC
TRBV19	NA	NA	TRBJ1-1	CATGGAHAAFF	TGTGCCACCGGAGGGGCTCACGCGGCTTTCTTT
TRBV5-1	NA	NA	TRBJ2-3	CASSLQGPTDTQYF	TGCGCCAGCAGCTTACAGGGACCTACAGATACGCAGTATTTT
TRBV5-6	NA	TRBD2	TRBJ2-1	CASSLVASGGPQFF	TGTGCCAGCAGCTTGGTTGCGAGCGGGGGGCCCCAGTTCTTC
TRBV5-6	NA	TRBD1	TRBJ2-1	CASSPGTGTNEQFF	TGTGCCAGCAGCCCCGGGACAGGAACCAATGAGCAGTTCTTC
TRBV9	NA	NA	TRBJ1-1	CASSVAHNTEAFF	TGTGCCAGCAGCGTAGCCCATAACACTGAAGCTTTCTTT
TRBV29-1	few	NA	TRBJ1-6	CSVEEQEGSPLHF	TGCAGCGTTGAAGAGCAGGAGGGTTCACCCCTCCACTTT
TRBV5-1	NA	NA	TRBJ2-2	CASSLEAVSTGELFF	TGCGCCAGCAGCTTGGAGGCGGTTTCAACCGGGGAGCTGTTTTTT
TRBV5-4	NA	TRBD2	TRBJ2-5	CASSLEAAGGQETQYF	TGTGCCAGCAGCTTGGAGGCTGCGGGGGGCCAAGAGACCCAGTACTTC
TRBV11-2	NA	TRBD1	TRBJ2-7	CASSDGTGRVYEQYF	TGTGCCAGCAGCGACGGGACAGGGAGGGTCTACGAGCAGTACTTC
TRBV18	NA	NA	TRBJ1-3	CASSPNLPTDFSGNTIYF	TGTGCCAGCTCACCTAACCTTCCTACAGATTTCTCTGGAAACACCATATATTTT
TRBV5-4	once	NA	TRBJ2-5	CASSSPGLGQETQYF	TGTGCCAGCAGTTCGCCGGGACTCGGGCAAGAGACCCAGTACTTC
TRBV6-1	NA	NA	TRBJ1-2	CASSELPGTNYGYTF	TGTGCCAGCAGTGAGTTACCGGGGACTAACTATGGCTACACCTTC
TRBV19	NA	NA	TRBJ2-7	CASSIGEWSYEQYF	TGTGCCAGTAGTATAGGGGAGTGGTCCTACGAGCAGTACTTC
TRBV6-1	NA	TRBD1	TRBJ2-7	CASRRPGQGVGEQYF	TGTGCCAGCAGACGACCGGGACAGGGGGTTGGCGAGCAGTACTTC